This T cell receptor beta chain was sequenced for a study of OX40 agonist ivuxolimab in advanced cancers. For the study at large: People who had prior anti-PD-1, anti-PD-L1 or anti-CTLA-4 therapy could take part, and 35% to 50% had some.

Germline V CDR1 and CDR2: SGHKS, YYEKEE (reference sequence). V was pared by 0 bases and J by 0 bases, with 10 bases between. The CDR3 has 15 residues. Produced via immunoSEQ multiplex PCR; TCRdb's table is partial and in-frame only. This table holds 35,000 to 45,000 clones, over 80% found once. The source material was CD4+ or CD8+ T cells sorted from blood, sampled in a trial of the OX40 agonist ivuxolimab. The TCR comes from an adult with an advanced solid tumor such as melanoma, head and neck, liver or kidney cancer. V usage is TRBV5-5 and J usage is TRBJ2-7; D may be TRBD1 (7 bases). CDR3 sequence reads: CASSLARGASYEQYF. DNA of the CDR3: TGTGCCAGCAGCTTGGCCAGGGGGGCCTCCTACGAGCAGTACTTC.